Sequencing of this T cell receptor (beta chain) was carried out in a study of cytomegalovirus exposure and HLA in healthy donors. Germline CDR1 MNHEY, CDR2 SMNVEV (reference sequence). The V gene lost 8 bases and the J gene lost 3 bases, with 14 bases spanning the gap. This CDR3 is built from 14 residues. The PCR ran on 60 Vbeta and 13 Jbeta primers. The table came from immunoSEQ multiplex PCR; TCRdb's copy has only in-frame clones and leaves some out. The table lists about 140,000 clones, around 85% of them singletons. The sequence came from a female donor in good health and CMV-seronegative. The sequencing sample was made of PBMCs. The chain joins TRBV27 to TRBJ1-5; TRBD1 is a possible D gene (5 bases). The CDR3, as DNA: TGTGCCAGCTCCGGGGGGTTCGACAATCAGCCCCAGCATTTT. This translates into CASSGGFDNQPQHF.